These 17 T cell receptor beta chains share one sample of origin, sequenced in a study of T cell responses to AZD1222 COVID-19 vaccine (dated by TCRdb to the early 2020s). What this sample's time point label stands for: baseline before first vaccination. The library came from the immunoSEQ multiplex PCR assay. The clones in this table, taken by TCRdb from immuneACCESS, are in-frame only. Not every clone is retained; where verified, under half of the shortfall comes from an unresolved V gene, and the cause of the rest is unknown. Counted in this sample were roughly 100,000 clones; over 70% of them appeared once. The ten largest account for roughly 20% of the sample. Source: peripheral blood, taken on day 0 of AZD1222 vaccination. Every receptor here comes from an adult in good health.

This chain links TRBV6-5 with TRBJ2-3; D is undetermined. Germline CDR1 MNHEY, CDR2 SVGAGI. Trimming took 6 bases from V and 0 from J, leaving 7 bases between them. This CDR3 is built from 13 residues. The CDR3, as DNA: TGTGCCAGCAGAACCGACAGCACAGATACGCAGTATTTT. This gives the protein CASRTDSTDTQYF.

V and J are TRBV3-1 (or the pseudogene TRBV3-2) and TRBJ2-1; 8 nucleotides align to TRBD2. The CDR3 spans 15 residues. CDR1 is LGHDT and CDR2 is YNNKEL in the germline V gene (reference sequence). V was clipped by 6 bases and J by 5 bases; unmatched bases: 9. The CDR3 sequence: CASRPKRERNNEQFF. For the CDR3, the DNA is TGTGCCAGCAGACCCAAGCGGGAGCGCAACAATGAGCAGTTCTTC.

The V call is TRBV6-4, the J call TRBJ1-1, with TRBD1 matching over 7 bases. The CDR3 length is 15 residues. Germline-derived CDR1 and CDR2 are MRHNA and SNTAGT. V was pared by 4 bases and J by 1 base, with 6 bases of the junction left unmatched. In DNA, the CDR3 is TGTGCCAGCAGTGCCCAGGGGGGGGCGAACACTGAAGCTTTCTTT. It encodes CASSAQGGANTEAFF.

V and J are TRBV6-5 and TRBJ1-4; maybe TRBD1 (5 bases). Germline V gene sequence: CDR1 MNHEY, CDR2 SVGAGI. CDR3 length: 15 residues. V lost 7 bases and J lost 1, with 13 bases in between. The CDR3 sequence: CASMGLGGTNEKLFF. In DNA, the CDR3 is TGTGCCAGCATGGGGCTCGGCGGAACTAATGAAAAACTGTTTTTT.

In this sample, this clone turned up a few times. The V call is TRBV5-6, the J call TRBJ1-2; possible D gene TRBD1, 6 bases. Trimming cost V 0 bases and J 5 bases, with 14 bases left between them. This CDR3 comprises 15 residues. Germline V lookup: CDR1 SGHDT, CDR2 YYEEEE. The CDR3 DNA follows: TGTGCCAGCAGCTTGGTGGGGGCCGACAGTTATGGCTACACCTTC. Translation: CASSLVGADSYGYTF. Based on the CDR3 plus reference TRBV5-6 and TRBJ1-2, the full variable domain is DAGVTQSPTHLIKTRGQQVTLRCSPKSGHDTVSWYQQALGQGPQFIFQYYEEEERQRGNFPDRFSGHQFPNYSSELNVNALLLGDSALYLCASSLVGADSYGYTFGSGTRLTVV.

The count of this clone is one. The chain has TRBV7-9 and TRBJ1-4; 8 positions agree with TRBD1. The CDR3 totals 17 residues. Germline trimming cut 5 bases from V and 2 bases from J; bases unmatched to any gene: 10. Germline assignment: CDR1 SEHNR and CDR2 FQNEAQ (reference sequence). The CDR3 DNA sequence: TGTGCCAGCAGCCCCGACAGGGGAGGGGGTACTAATGAAAAACTGTTTTTT. It encodes CASSPDRGGGTNEKLFF.

The genes are TRBV14 and TRBJ2-3; D gene ambiguous. From germline, CDR1 is SGHDN and CDR2 FVKESK. V gave up 4 bases and J gave up 0 bases, with 5 bases separating them. CDR3 length: 13 amino acids. The CDR3 spells CASSPLSTDTQYF. CDR3 coding DNA: TGTGCCAGCAGCCCCCTTAGCACAGATACGCAGTATTTT. The whole variable domain, remainder taken from reference TRBV14 and TRBJ2-3, is EAGVTQFPSHSVIEKGQTVTLRCDPISGHDNLYWYRRVMGKEIKFLLHFVKESKQDESGMPNNRFLAERTGGTYSTLKVQPAELEDSGVYFCASSPLSTDTQYFGPGTRLTVL.

The rearrangement uses TRBV10-1 and TRBJ2-1; TRBD2 aligns across 8 bases. With 8 bases clipped from V and 4 bases from J, the junction kept 10 bases outside the gene matches. The CDR3 sequence is 15 residues long. Germline CDR1 reads WNHNN; CDR2 reads SYGVQD (reference sequence). CDR3 in amino acids: CASGTGTSPYNEQFF. Written as DNA, the CDR3 is TGCGCCAGCGGGACCGGGACTAGTCCTTACAATGAGCAGTTCTTC.

This rearrangement joins TRBV19 to TRBJ2-1; 9 bases match TRBD1. The ends lost 7 bases at V and 4 bases at J; junction bases unmatched: 14. This CDR3 is 17 amino acids long. Germline-derived CDR1 and CDR2 are LNHDA and SQIVND (reference sequence). The CDR3 here is CASTSTAAGTGYNEQFF. CDR3 bases: TGTGCCAGTACCTCTACCGCCGCTGGGACAGGGTACAATGAGCAGTTCTTC.

V gene TRBV19 combines with J gene TRBJ2-2, with 7 bases fitting TRBD1. After removal of 5 bases from V and 1 base from J, the junction contained 1 base not matched to a gene. Germline V lookup: CDR1 LNHDA, CDR2 SQIVND (reference sequence). This CDR3 spans 14 amino acids. CDR3 amino acids: CASSWTGNTGELFF. The CDR3 nucleotides read TGTGCCAGTAGTTGGACAGGGAACACCGGGGAGCTGTTTTTT.

The chain joins TRBV29-1 to TRBJ1-4; possible D gene TRBD1, 6 bases. The V end was cut by 4 bases, the J end by 3 bases, with 12 bases between. The CDR3 consists of 14 residues. CDR1 SQVTM and CDR2 ANQGSEA come from the germline V gene. CDR3 residues: CSVGGRGPNEKLFF. Here the CDR3 DNA reads TGCAGCGTTGGGGGGCGGGGTCCTAATGAAAAACTGTTTTTT.

The gene calls are TRBV29-1 and TRBJ1-1; possibly TRBD1 for D (5 bases). V was shortened by 7 bases and J by 7 bases, with 10 bases between the two germline ends. The CDR3 extends over 10 amino acids. CDR1 and CDR2 from the germline V gene are SQVTM and ANQGSEA. CDR3 coding DNA: TGCAGCGCGCGTACAGGTGAAGCTTTCTTT. Protein sequence: CSARTGEAFF.

The rearrangement uses TRBV6-2 or TRBV6-3 and TRBJ2-7; tentative D call: TRBD1 (6 bases). Looked up from germline, CDR1 is MNHEY and CDR2 is SVGEGT. Trimming shortened V by 6 bases and J by 3 bases, and 9 bases separated the two germline ends. The CDR3 spans 12 residues. The CDR3: CASSTGSYEQYF. The CDR3 nucleotides are TGTGCCAGCAGCACAGGGAGCTACGAGCAGTACTTC.

This clone was detected once. V and J are TRBV19 and TRBJ1-1; D unclear. The CDR3 covers 12 residues. Per the germline V gene, CDR1 is LNHDA and CDR2 is SQIVND (reference sequence). Trimming took off 3 bases at V and 5 bases at J, with 7 bases between the two ends. In DNA form, the CDR3 reads TGTGCCAGTAGTATGTTGGGTACTGAAGCTTTCTTT. Amino acids: CASSMLGTEAFF.

This chain links TRBV11-2 with TRBJ2-7, with TRBD2 matching over 13 bases. V was clipped by 5 bases and J by 7 bases; unmatched bases: 5. This CDR3 region has 14 residues. Germline CDR1 and CDR2: SGHAT and FQNNGV. Written as DNA, the CDR3 is TGTGCCAGCAGCCCCGGACTAGCGGGAGTTGAGCAGTACTTC. The encoded protein is CASSPGLAGVEQYF.

This sequence joins TRBV12-2 and TRBJ1-4; TRBD1, the table's D call, lacks a check against the DNA. TRBV12-2 is recorded as a pseudogene. The CDR3 runs 17 residues. CDR3 coding DNA: TGTGCAAGTCGCCCACATAAGAGACAGGGCGATATCGAAAAACTGTTTTTT. The encoded protein is CASRPHKRQGDIEKLFF.

J is TRBJ1-4 and V is TRBV25-1; D not resolved. Deletions cut 2 bases from V and 9 bases from J, with 10 bases between. CDR3 size: 13 residues. From germline, CDR1 is MGHDK and CDR2 SYGVNS. The DNA of the CDR3 is TGTGCCAGCAGTGAACCGAAAGGTCAAAAACTGTTTTTT. Amino acids: CASSEPKGQKLFF.